This T cell receptor (beta chain) was documented in a study of shared clonotypes between healthy human individuals. This clone was seen just once. Other nucleotide sequences in the sample specify the same CDR3. Method: immunoSEQ multiplex PCR; TCRdb's copy keeps in-frame clones and lacks some. The data contain 2,500,000 or so clones, around 92% of them singletons. Germline V gene lookup returns CDR1 SGHTA and CDR2 FQGNSA. The CDR3 is 15 amino acids. J was trimmed by 0 bases and V by 5 bases; bases with no gene match: 2. The chain has TRBV7-2 and TRBJ2-2; 8 nucleotides match TRBD1. The sample comprised naive CD4+ T cells from PBMCs. Subset denoted: CD45RA+ positively selected. The receptor was derived from a man aged 18 to 29 in good health. Some clones in this sample may be carry-over from other donors' samples. The CDR3: CASSPGGTNTGELFF. The CDR3 coding sequence is TGTGCCAGCAGCCCAGGGGGCACGAACACCGGGGAGCTGTTTTTT.